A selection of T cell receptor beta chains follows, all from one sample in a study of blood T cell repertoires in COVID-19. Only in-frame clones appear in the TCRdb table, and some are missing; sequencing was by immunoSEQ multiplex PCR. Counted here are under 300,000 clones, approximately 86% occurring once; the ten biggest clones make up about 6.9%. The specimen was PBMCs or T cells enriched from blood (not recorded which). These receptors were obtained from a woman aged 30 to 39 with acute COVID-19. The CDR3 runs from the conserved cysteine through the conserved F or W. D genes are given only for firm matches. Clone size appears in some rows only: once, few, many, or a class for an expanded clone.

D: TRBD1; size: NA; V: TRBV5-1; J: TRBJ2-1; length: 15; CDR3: CASSIGQGPYNEQFF; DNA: TGCGCCAGCAGCATCGGACAGGGGCCTTACAATGAGCAGTTCTTC
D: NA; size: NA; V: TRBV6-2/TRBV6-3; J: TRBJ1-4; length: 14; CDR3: CASSKPRGNEKLFF; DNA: TGTGCCAGCAGTAAACCCCGCGGAAATGAAAAACTGTTTTTT
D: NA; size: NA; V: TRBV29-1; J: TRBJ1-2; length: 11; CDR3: CSVGGSYGYTF; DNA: TGCAGCGTTGGCGGGAGCTATGGCTACACCTTC
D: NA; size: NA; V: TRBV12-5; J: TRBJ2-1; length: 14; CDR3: CASGLPEDRNEQFF; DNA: TGTGCTAGTGGTTTGCCAGAGGATAGGAATGAGCAGTTCTTC
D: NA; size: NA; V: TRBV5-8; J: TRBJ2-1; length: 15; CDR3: CASSLSGRSYNEQFF; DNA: TGTGCCAGCAGCTTGTCGGGGAGGTCCTACAATGAGCAGTTCTTC
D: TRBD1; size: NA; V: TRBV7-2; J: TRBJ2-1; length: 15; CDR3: CASSLGQGGNNEQFF; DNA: TGTGCCAGCAGCCTCGGACAGGGGGGAAACAATGAGCAGTTCTTC
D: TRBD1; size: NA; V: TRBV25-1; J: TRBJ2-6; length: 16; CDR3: CASSANRGSGANVLTF; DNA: TGTGCCAGCAGTGCGAACAGGGGCTCTGGGGCCAACGTCCTGACTTTC
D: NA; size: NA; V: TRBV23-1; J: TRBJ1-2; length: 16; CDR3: CASPGNRRGANYGYTF; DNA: TGCGCCAGCCCCGGGAATAGGAGGGGAGCTAACTATGGCTACACCTTC
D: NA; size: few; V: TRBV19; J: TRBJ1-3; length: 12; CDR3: CASSFPGNTIYF; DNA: TGTGCCAGTAGTTTTCCAGGAAACACCATATATTTT
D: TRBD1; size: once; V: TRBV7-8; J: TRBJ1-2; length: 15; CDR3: CASTQPGTGVYGYTF; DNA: TGTGCCAGCACCCAACCGGGGACAGGGGTCTATGGCTACACCTTC
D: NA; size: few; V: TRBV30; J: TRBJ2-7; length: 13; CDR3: CAWSDFSGDEQYF; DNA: TGTGCCTGGAGTGACTTCTCGGGAGACGAGCAGTACTTC
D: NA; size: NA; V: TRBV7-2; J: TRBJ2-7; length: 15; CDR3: CASSLVDGDSYEQYF; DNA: TGTGCCAGCAGCTTAGTGGACGGGGACTCCTACGAGCAGTACTTC
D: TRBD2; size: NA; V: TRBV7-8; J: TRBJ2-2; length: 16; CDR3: CASSFRTSLYTGELFF; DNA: TGTGCCAGCAGCTTCAGGACTAGCCTGTACACCGGGGAGCTGTTTTTT
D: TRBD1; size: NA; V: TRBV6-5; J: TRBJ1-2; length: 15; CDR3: CASSRTGGVNYGYTF; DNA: TGTGCCAGCAGTCGGACAGGGGGAGTTAACTATGGCTACACCTTC
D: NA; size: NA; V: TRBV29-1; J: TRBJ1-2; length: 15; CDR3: CSVEGEQGTNYGYTF; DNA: TGCAGCGTTGAGGGGGAACAGGGAACTAACTATGGCTACACCTTC
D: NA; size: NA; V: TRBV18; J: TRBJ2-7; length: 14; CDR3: CASSQAGGSYEQYF; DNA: TGTGCCAGCTCACAAGCGGGCGGATCCTACGAGCAGTACTTC
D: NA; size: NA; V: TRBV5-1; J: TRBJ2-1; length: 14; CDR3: CASSLFEGVNEQFF; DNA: TGCGCCAGCAGCTTGTTTGAGGGGGTCAATGAGCAGTTCTTC
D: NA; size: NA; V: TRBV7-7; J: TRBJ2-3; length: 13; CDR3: CASSLGTGDTQYF; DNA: TGTGCTAGCAGCTTAGGAACAGGAGATACGCAGTATTTT
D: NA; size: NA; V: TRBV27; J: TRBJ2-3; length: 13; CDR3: CASSPQGSDTQYF; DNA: TGTGCCAGCAGTCCACAGGGTTCCGATACGCAGTATTTT
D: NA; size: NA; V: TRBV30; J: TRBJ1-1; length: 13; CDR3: CAWSVFGNTEAFF; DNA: TGTGCCTGGAGTGTATTCGGGAACACTGAAGCTTTCTTT
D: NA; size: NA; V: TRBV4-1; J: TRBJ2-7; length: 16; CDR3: CASSQVSGGSNYEQYF; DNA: TGCGCCAGCAGCCAAGTTTCTGGTGGGAGCAACTACGAGCAGTACTTC
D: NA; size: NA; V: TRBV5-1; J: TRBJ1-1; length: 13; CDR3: CASSSGVNTEAFF; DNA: TGCGCCAGCAGCTCCGGAGTGAACACTGAAGCTTTCTTT
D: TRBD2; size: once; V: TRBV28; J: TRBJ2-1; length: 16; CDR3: CASRDAGTSFGDEQFF; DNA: TGTGCCAGCAGGGACGCCGGGACTAGCTTTGGGGATGAGCAGTTCTTC
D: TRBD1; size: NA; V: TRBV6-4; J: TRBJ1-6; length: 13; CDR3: CACQTGAGSPLHF; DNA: TGTGCCTGCCAGACAGGGGCAGGTTCACCCCTCCACTTT
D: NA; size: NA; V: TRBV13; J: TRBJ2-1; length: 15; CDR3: CASSPRENVWNEQFF; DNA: TGTGCCAGCAGCCCCCGGGAGAACGTTTGGAATGAGCAGTTCTTC
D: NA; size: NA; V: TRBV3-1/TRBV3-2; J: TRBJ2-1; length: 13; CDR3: CASTPQGYNEQFF; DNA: TGTGCCAGCACCCCCCAGGGCTACAATGAGCAGTTCTTC
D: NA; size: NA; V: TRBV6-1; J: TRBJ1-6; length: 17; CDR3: CASSELVSGAFNSPLHF; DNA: TGTGCCAGCAGTGAACTTGTAAGCGGAGCATTTAATTCACCCCTCCACTTT
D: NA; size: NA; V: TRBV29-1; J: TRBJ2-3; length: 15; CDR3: CSVKGTSGSTDTQYF; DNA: TGCAGCGTGAAGGGAACCAGCGGGAGCACAGATACGCAGTATTTT
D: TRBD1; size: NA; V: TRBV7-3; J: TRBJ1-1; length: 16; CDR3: CASSSTPGQLLTEAFF; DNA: TGTGCCAGCAGCTCTACACCGGGACAGCTCTTGACTGAAGCTTTCTTT
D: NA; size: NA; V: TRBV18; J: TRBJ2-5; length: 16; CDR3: CASSRTPSEYQETQYF; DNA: TGTGCCAGCTCACGAACCCCTAGCGAGTACCAAGAGACCCAGTACTTC
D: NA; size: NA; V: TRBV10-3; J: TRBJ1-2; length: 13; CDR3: CAISVRQARGYTF; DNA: TGTGCCATCAGTGTGAGACAGGCTAGGGGCTACACCTTC
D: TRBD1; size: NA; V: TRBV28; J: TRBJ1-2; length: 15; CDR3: CASSLGQATNYGYTF; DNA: TGTGCCAGCAGCCTCGGACAGGCCACTAACTATGGCTACACCTTC
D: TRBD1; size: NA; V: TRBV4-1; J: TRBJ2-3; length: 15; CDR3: CASSLQGARTDTQYF; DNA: TGCGCCAGCAGCCTCCAGGGGGCGCGAACAGATACGCAGTATTTT
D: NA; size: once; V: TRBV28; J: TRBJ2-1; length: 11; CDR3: CASSPRGEQFF; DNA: TGTGCCAGCAGTCCTAGGGGTGAGCAGTTCTTC
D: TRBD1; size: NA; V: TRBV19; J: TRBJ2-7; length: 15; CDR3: CASKNLTGQFYEQYF; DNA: TGTGCCAGTAAGAACCTTACGGGACAGTTCTACGAGCAGTACTTC
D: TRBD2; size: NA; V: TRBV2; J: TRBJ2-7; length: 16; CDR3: CASRLTSGSRYDEQYF; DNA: TGTGCCAGCCGACTCACTAGCGGGAGTCGGTACGACGAGCAGTACTTC
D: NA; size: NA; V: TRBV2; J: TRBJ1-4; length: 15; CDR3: CARSVTRGSNEKLFF; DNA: TGTGCCAGATCCGTTACACGGGGGTCTAATGAAAAACTGTTTTTT
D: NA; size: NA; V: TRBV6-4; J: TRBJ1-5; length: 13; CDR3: CASSRGENQPQHF; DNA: TGTGCCAGCAGCCGAGGAGAGAATCAGCCCCAGCATTTT
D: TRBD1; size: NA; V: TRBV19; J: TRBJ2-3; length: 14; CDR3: CASSTTGVTDTQYF; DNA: TGTGCCAGTAGTACGACAGGGGTTACAGATACGCAGTATTTT
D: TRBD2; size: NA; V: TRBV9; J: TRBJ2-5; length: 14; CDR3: CASSGSGREETQYF; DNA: TGTGCCAGCAGCGGTAGCGGGAGGGAAGAGACCCAGTACTTC
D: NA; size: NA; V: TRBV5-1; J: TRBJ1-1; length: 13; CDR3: CASASQVNTEAFF; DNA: TGCGCCAGCGCTTCACAGGTGAACACTGAAGCTTTCTTT
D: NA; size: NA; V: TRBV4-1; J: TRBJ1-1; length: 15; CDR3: CASSQSEDRNTEAFF; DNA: TGCGCCAGCAGCCAATCAGAGGACAGGAACACTGAAGCTTTCTTT
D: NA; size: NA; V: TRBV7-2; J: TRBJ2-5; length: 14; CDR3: CASSLGLQQETQYF; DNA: TGTGCCAGCAGCTTAGGACTACAACAAGAGACCCAGTACTTC
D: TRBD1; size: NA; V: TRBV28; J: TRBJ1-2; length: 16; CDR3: CASSGDRGLLRYGYTF; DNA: TGTGCCAGCAGTGGAGACAGGGGGCTGTTACGCTATGGCTACACCTTC
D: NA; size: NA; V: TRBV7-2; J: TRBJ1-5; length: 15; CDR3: CASSFGGLINQPQHF; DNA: TGTGCCAGCAGCTTTGGGGGCCTTATCAATCAGCCCCAGCATTTT
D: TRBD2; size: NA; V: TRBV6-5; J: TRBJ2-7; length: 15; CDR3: CASSNLAGVSNEQYF; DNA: TGTGCCAGCAGTAACCTAGCGGGAGTTTCCAACGAGCAGTACTTC
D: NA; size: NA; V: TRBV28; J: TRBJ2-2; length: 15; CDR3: CASSFRGTNTGELFF; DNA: TGTGCCAGCAGTTTTAGGGGAACGAACACCGGGGAGCTGTTTTTT
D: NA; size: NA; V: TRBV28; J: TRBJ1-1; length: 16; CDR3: CASSGGGWGRDTEAFF; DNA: TGTGCCAGCAGTGGGGGGGGATGGGGACGGGACACTGAAGCTTTCTTT
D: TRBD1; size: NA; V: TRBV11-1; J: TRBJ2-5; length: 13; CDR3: CASSDREKETQYF; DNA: TGTGCCAGCAGCGACAGGGAAAAAGAGACCCAGTACTTC
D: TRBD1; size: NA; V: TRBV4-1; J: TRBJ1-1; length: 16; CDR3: CASSQDPTTGLTEAFF; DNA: TGCGCCAGCAGCCAAGATCCAACGACAGGGCTGACTGAAGCTTTCTTT
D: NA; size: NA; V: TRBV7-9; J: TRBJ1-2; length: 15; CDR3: CASSPTGATNYGYTF; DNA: TGTGCCAGCAGCCCTACAGGTGCTACTAACTATGGCTACACCTTC
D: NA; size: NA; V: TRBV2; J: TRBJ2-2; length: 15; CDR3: CASSEWGLYTGELFF; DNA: TGTGCCAGCAGTGAATGGGGACTTTACACCGGGGAGCTGTTTTTT
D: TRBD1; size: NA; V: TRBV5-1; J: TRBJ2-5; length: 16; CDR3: CASSLGVKGARETQYF; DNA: TGCGCCAGCAGCTTAGGTGTGAAGGGGGCGAGAGAGACCCAGTACTTC
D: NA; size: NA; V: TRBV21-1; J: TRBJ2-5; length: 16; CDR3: CASSKSKGTGLETQYF; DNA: TGTGCCAGCAGCAAATCGAAAGGGACAGGGTTGGAGACCCAGTACTTC
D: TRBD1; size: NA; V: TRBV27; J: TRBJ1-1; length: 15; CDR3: CASSPRTGGNTEAFF; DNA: TGTGCCAGCAGTCCACGGACAGGAGGGAACACTGAAGCTTTCTTT
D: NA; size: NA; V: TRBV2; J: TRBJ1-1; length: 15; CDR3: CASSPDTVRGTEAFF; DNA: TGTGCCAGCAGTCCGGACACCGTCCGTGGGACTGAAGCTTTCTTT
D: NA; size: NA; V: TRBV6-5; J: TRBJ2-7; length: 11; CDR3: CASSNSGIQYF; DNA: TGTGCCAGCAGTAATTCGGGGATCCAGTACTTC